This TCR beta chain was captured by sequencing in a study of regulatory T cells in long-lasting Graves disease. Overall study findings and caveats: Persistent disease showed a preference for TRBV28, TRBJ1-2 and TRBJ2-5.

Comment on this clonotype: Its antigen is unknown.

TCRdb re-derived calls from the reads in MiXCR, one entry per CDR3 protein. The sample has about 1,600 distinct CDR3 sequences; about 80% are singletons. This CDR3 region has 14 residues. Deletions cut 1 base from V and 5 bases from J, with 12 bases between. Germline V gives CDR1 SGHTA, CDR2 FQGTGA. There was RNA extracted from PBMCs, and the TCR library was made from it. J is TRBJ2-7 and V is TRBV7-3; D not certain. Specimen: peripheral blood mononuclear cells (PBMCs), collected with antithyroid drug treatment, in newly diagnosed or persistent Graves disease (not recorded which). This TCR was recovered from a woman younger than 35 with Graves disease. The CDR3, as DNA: TGTGCCAGCAGCTTAAGTAGTGGTTTCCACGAGCAGTACTTC. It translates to CASSLSSGFHEQYF.